The T cell receptor beta chain described here comes from a study of PD-1 blockade in mismatch repair-deficient tumors. Notes on the study in general: Tumor-resident clones, often absent from pretreatment blood, expanded after pembrolizumab and then contracted.

Germline V CDR1 and CDR2: SEHNR, FQNEAQ (reference sequence). The CDR3 is 15 amino acids. V lost 6 bases and J lost 4; bases outside the gene matches: 10. Points on this clone: Its antigen is currently unknown.

Mismatch repair deficiency was confirmed in all patients, by PCR or immunohistochemistry. A few pembrolizumab responders had their TCRs sequenced. Clones were read by immunoSEQ multiplex PCR, and TCRdb kept only the in-frame ones, dropping some. The sample holds about 35,000 clones, 80% seen once. The chain combines TRBV7-9 with TRBJ1-1; 8 positions agree with TRBD1. The material was PBMCs, obtained less than 7 weeks after starting pembrolizumab. This TCR was sampled from an adult with mismatch repair-deficient cancer. CDR3 DNA sequence: TGTGCCAGCAGGACCGACAGGGGAGGGGGCACTGAAGCTTTCTTT. It translates to CASRTDRGGGTEAFF.